The 4 T cell receptor beta chains presented below share a single source sample, sequenced in a study of T cells in Graves' hyperthyroidism and ophthalmopathy. From RNA transcripts, TCR beta CDR3 regions were amplified. The HTBI primer set was used in a first-round RT-PCR of the TCR CDR3. TCRdb ran MiXCR on the multiplex PCR reads and lists one entry per CDR3 protein. The table records approximately 570,000 distinct CDR3 sequences, about 20% of them present only once. Source material: blood. The receptor set was obtained from a man aged 35-49 years with Graves' ophthalmopathy.

Of note for this clonotype: A read error may produce the germline difference seen at one junction end. The chain couples TRBV29-1 to TRBJ2-3, with TRBD1 identical over 8 bases. The CDR3 loop spans 14 amino acids. CDR1 and CDR2 (germline): SQVTM, ANQGSEA. The CDR3, as DNA: TGCAGCGTTGCGGGTGGACAGGGCACCGATACGCAGTATTTT. It codes for CSVAGGQGTDTQYF.

This clonotype was observed a handful of times. CDR3 DNA sequence: TGTGCCAGCAGCTTAGTTATTCCTGGACAGGGACTTGGAAACACCATATATTTT. Translated, it gives CASSLVIPGQGLGNTIYF. The chain employs TRBV7-6 and TRBJ1-3; TRBD1 matches at 8 bases. This CDR3 is 18 amino acids long. The ends lost 1 base at V and 3 bases at J; junction bases unmatched: 11. The germline gives CDR1 SGHVS, CDR2 FNYEAQ.

The sample holds many counts of this clonotype. In DNA form, the CDR3 reads TGTGCCAGCTCACCCCAGAAAGAGACCCAGTACTTC. It specifies CASSPQKETQYF. The rearrangement uses TRBV18 and TRBJ2-5; D remains ambiguous. There are 12 residues in the CDR3. The V gene's germline CDR1 is KGHSH and CDR2 LQKENI. V lost 3 bases and J lost 3, with 5 bases in between.

This clonotype was seen repeatedly, ten times or more. One end of the junction fails to match germline, which may point to a read error. The chain couples TRBV5-1 to TRBJ2-1, with D possibly being TRBD1 or TRBD2 (5 bases each). CDR1 is SGHRS, CDR2 YFSETQ, per germline. The CDR3 length is 13 residues. The DNA for the CDR3 is TGCGCCAGCAGTCCGGGACCCCTCAATGACCAGTTCTTC. Its protein product is CASSPGPLNDQFF.